A selection of T cell receptor beta chains follows, all from one sample in a study of T cells in tumors after PD-1 blockade. Profiled with immunoSEQ multiplex PCR; TCRdb holds only in-frame clones, not every one. The top ten hold 40% of the sample, which has 34,000 or so clones, 70% to 75% seen once. The specimen was PBMCs, collected after anti-PD-1 treatment. The source is a human donor with basal cell carcinoma. CDR3s leave out the opening cysteine and the closing phenylalanine or tryptophan. Each record gives: clone size, D gene, V gene, CDR3 protein. D genes are given only for firm matches. The size field is filled for only some rows; it gives once, few, many or a size class.

clone_size: NA
d_call: NA
v_call: TRBV6-6
cdr3_aa: ASRRKSETAYNSPLH

clone_size: once
d_call: NA
v_call: TRBV5-4
cdr3_aa: ASSQKGIMNTEAF

clone_size: NA
d_call: NA
v_call: TRBV6-5
cdr3_aa: ASSRDWTSYEQY

clone_size: NA
d_call: NA
v_call: TRBV6-2/TRBV6-3
cdr3_aa: ASSRTAPPPSSYNEQF

clone_size: NA
d_call: TRBD1
v_call: TRBV7-8
cdr3_aa: ASSSRTGGGRAGELF

clone_size: once
d_call: NA
v_call: TRBV7-9
cdr3_aa: ASTQSYLSGDTNEKLF

clone_size: many
d_call: NA
v_call: TRBV10-3
cdr3_aa: AISELQQGTANYGYT

clone_size: NA
d_call: TRBD1
v_call: TRBV28
cdr3_aa: ASKEGQGRTEAF

clone_size: few
d_call: NA
v_call: TRBV29-1
cdr3_aa: SVANQVFYNSPLH

clone_size: once
d_call: NA
v_call: TRBV6-6
cdr3_aa: ASSYNRRESPLH

clone_size: NA
d_call: NA
v_call: TRBV29-1
cdr3_aa: SATRSADTQY

clone_size: NA
d_call: TRBD2
v_call: TRBV7-3
cdr3_aa: ASSRGGNGQETQY

clone_size: NA
d_call: NA
v_call: TRBV9
cdr3_aa: ASSVAPGQDPGNTIY

clone_size: NA
d_call: TRBD1
v_call: TRBV10-3
cdr3_aa: AISATGGDGYT

clone_size: NA
d_call: NA
v_call: TRBV5-1
cdr3_aa: ASSLGHLLDEQF

clone_size: NA
d_call: NA
v_call: TRBV7-2
cdr3_aa: ASSSRRDGNYGYT

clone_size: few
d_call: NA
v_call: TRBV7-8
cdr3_aa: ASSPEGWGGSYNSPLH

clone_size: NA
d_call: NA
v_call: TRBV27
cdr3_aa: ASSLGPLNTEAF

clone_size: once
d_call: NA
v_call: TRBV4-3
cdr3_aa: ASSQSPGVTDTQY

clone_size: few
d_call: TRBD1
v_call: TRBV5-4
cdr3_aa: ASSSIGQGAIFGQY

clone_size: NA
d_call: TRBD2
v_call: TRBV19
cdr3_aa: ASRNSGGAPDTQY

clone_size: NA
d_call: NA
v_call: TRBV7-2
cdr3_aa: ASSLAADAGNTIY

clone_size: NA
d_call: NA
v_call: TRBV19
cdr3_aa: ASSMTDTEAF

clone_size: once
d_call: NA
v_call: TRBV6-6
cdr3_aa: ASSYDSRGGEAF

clone_size: NA
d_call: TRBD1
v_call: TRBV6-5
cdr3_aa: ASSQQGSGEQY

clone_size: NA
d_call: TRBD1
v_call: TRBV7-2
cdr3_aa: ASSLARQGNTEAF

clone_size: few
d_call: NA
v_call: TRBV5-8
cdr3_aa: ASSGGYRQSGAF

clone_size: NA
d_call: NA
v_call: TRBV6-5
cdr3_aa: ASRRTGNNEQF

clone_size: NA
d_call: NA
v_call: TRBV21-1
cdr3_aa: ASSKEPGAVISGANVLT

clone_size: NA
d_call: NA
v_call: TRBV5-1
cdr3_aa: ASSFRQESNEKLF

clone_size: few
d_call: TRBD1
v_call: TRBV28
cdr3_aa: ASRVQGQGTVGAF

clone_size: NA
d_call: NA
v_call: TRBV5-1
cdr3_aa: ASSFTPTASYSGNTIY

clone_size: NA
d_call: NA
v_call: TRBV3-1/TRBV3-2
cdr3_aa: ASSQGAGSVYGYT

clone_size: NA
d_call: NA
v_call: TRBV3-1/TRBV3-2
cdr3_aa: ASSQAESEQY

clone_size: NA
d_call: TRBD1
v_call: TRBV9
cdr3_aa: ASSQTGANEKLF

clone_size: medium-sized
d_call: NA
v_call: TRBV4-3
cdr3_aa: ASSQDRGDNSPLH

clone_size: NA
d_call: TRBD1
v_call: TRBV5-5
cdr3_aa: ASSSKGTGLTEAF